The TCR beta chain described here comes from a study of T cells in Graves' hyperthyroidism and ophthalmopathy. Study-level background: Peripheral blood specimens were obtained at initial diagnosis, prior to any treatment.

This clonotype was counted ten times or more. No antigen is known for it. Study outcomes and limitations: Also found in blood were most expanded thyroid clonotypes above 0.001.

The V gene lost 0 bases and the J gene lost 7 bases, with 17 bases spanning the gap. Germline V gene data show CDR1 as SGHRS and CDR2 as YFSETQ. The CDR3 has 16 residues. Researchers amplified the TCR beta CDR3 regions from RNA transcripts. First-round RT-PCR with HTBI primers amplified the TCR CDR3 region. TCRdb analysed the multiplex PCR reads with MiXCR anew, one entry per CDR3 protein. The repertoire has about 410,000 distinct CDR3 sequences, under 15% of them found once; the top ten carry around 13%. V gene TRBV5-1 combines with J gene TRBJ2-1; D is unresolved. Sequenced material: blood. This TCR was recovered from a man between 18 and 35 years old with Graves' ophthalmopathy. The CDR3 region has the DNA TGCGCCAGCAGCTTGGGGGGTGCCTACAATTTGAATGAGCAGTTCTTC. Encoded protein: CASSLGGAYNLNEQFF.